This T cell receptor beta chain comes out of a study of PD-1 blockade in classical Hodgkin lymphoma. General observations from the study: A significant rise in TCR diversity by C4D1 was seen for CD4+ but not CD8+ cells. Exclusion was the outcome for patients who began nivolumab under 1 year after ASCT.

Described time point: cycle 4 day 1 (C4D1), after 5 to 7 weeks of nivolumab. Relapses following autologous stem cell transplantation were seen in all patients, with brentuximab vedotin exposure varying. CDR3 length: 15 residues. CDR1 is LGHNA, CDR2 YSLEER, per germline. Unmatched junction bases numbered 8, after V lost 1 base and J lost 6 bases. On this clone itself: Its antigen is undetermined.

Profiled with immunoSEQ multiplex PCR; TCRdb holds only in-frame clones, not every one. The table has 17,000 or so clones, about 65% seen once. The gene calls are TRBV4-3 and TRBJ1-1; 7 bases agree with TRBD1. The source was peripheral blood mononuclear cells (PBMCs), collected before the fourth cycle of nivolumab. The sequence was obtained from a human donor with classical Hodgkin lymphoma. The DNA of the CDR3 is TGCGCCAGCAGCCAAGTGGGAACAGGGGACCCTGAAGCTTTCTTT. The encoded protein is CASSQVGTGDPEAFF.